The 5 T cell receptor beta chains below were found in one sample sequenced in a study of response to subunit inactivated influenza vaccine (dated by TCRdb to the late 2010s). Library construction relied on RT-PCR. The instrument given in TCRdb is Illumina HiSeq 2500. TCRdb cleaned the public reads at Q25 with fastp, built clones with MiXCR and kept in-frame beta chains. Each CDR3 protein appears once, grouped with its most common genes and DNA. The sample yields about 800,000 distinct CDR3 sequences; approximately 21% were counted once. The ten top clones hold about 9.4% of the sample. This sample comprised PBMCs from blood, obtained around 5 days after vaccination. Receptors were obtained from a man between 45 and 60 years old who received an inactivated influenza vaccine. Donor details come from another sample of the same person, matched by shared clones.

The J gene is TRBJ2-7, the V gene TRBV12-3 or TRBV12-4; no firm D call. Trimming cost V 8 bases and J 3 bases, with 8 bases left between them. CDR3 size: 11 residues. CDR3 bases: TGTGCCAGCTCCGGGTTCTACGAGCAGTACTTC. It specifies CASSGFYEQYF.

The rearrangement links TRBV6-2 or TRBV6-3 to TRBJ2-7, with 9 bases that match TRBD1. Germline loops: CDR1 MNHEY, CDR2 SVGEGT. J was trimmed by 3 bases and V by 6 bases; bases with no gene match: 3. The CDR3 totals 13 residues. The CDR3 sequence: CASRTGGNYEQYF. Here the CDR3 DNA reads TGTGCCAGCAGGACAGGGGGAAACTACGAGCAGTACTTC.

The rearrangement joins TRBV24-1 to TRBJ2-3, with 10 bases fitting TRBD2. The CDR3 has 12 amino acids. Per the germline V gene, CDR1 is KGHDR and CDR2 is SFDVKD. CDR3 sequence reads: CAVAGGSDTQYF. Written as DNA, the CDR3 is TGTGCAGTAGCGGGAGGATCAGATACGCAGTATTTT.

This clonotype was seen only a few times. The chain is built from TRBV24-1 and TRBJ2-2; 15 nucleotides line up with TRBD2. Germline V lookup: CDR1 KGHDR, CDR2 SFDVKD. This CDR3 spans 16 amino acids. V lost 2 bases to trimming and J lost 6 bases; unmatched junction nucleotides: 0. The CDR3 region has the DNA TGTGCCACCAGTGATTGGACTAGCGGGAGGGCCGGGGAGCTGTTTTTT. Its protein is CATSDWTSGRAGELFF.

The chain has TRBV12-3 or TRBV12-4 and TRBJ2-2, with D possibly TRBD1 on 5 matching bases. The CDR3 loop spans 15 amino acids. The V gene lost 3 bases and the J gene lost 2 bases, with 10 bases spanning the gap. This CDR3 is CASSFSQGNTGELFF. In DNA form, the CDR3 reads TGTGCCAGCAGTTTTTCTCAGGGTAACACCGGGGAGCTGTTTTTT.